The source of this T cell receptor (beta chain) is a study of blood T cell repertoires in COVID-19. Germline CDR1 is SGHDT and CDR2 is YYEEEE. Unmatched junction bases numbered 6, after V lost 6 bases and J lost 4 bases. The CDR3 length is 13 residues. Some clones are missing from TCRdb's copy, which holds only in-frame ones; the method was immunoSEQ multiplex PCR. The sample includes roughly 250,000 clones, approximately 86% of them seen just once. Sample: peripheral blood. This chain connects TRBV5-6 to TRBJ2-7; TRBD1 matches 8 bases. The TCR comes from a woman under 40 with acute or convalescent COVID-19. DNA for the CDR3: TGTGCCAGCACCATGGACAGGGCTTACGAGCAGTACTTC. Translated: CASTMDRAYEQYF.